The 5 T cell receptor beta chains below come from one sample, sequenced in a study of shared clonotypes between healthy human individuals. The naive CD8 fraction comprised CD45RO-negative cells positively selected for CCR7 and excluded terminally differentiated effector memory CD45RA+ cells. The repertoire was sequenced with immunoSEQ multiplex PCR; TCRdb's copy has only in-frame clones and lacks some. Of some 800,000 clones in the sample, 80% to 95% were seen once. The sample taken for sequencing was naive CD8+ T cells sorted from blood. The receptor source for this set is a man aged 25-45 years in good health.

The chain links TRBV9 to TRBJ2-7, with D tentatively TRBD2 (5 bases). The CDR3 sequence is 15 residues long. Trimming removed 3 bases at V and 2 bases at J, with 15 bases between. Germline CDR1 SGDLS, CDR2 YYNGEE. The CDR3 DNA follows: TGTGCCAGCAGCGGGGAGACCAACCCGGCCTACGAGCAGTACTTC. It specifies CASSGETNPAYEQYF.

This chain uses TRBV4-3 with TRBJ2-7, with 10 positions matching TRBD2. This CDR3 has 15 residues. After removal of 2 bases from V and 3 bases from J, the junction contained 4 bases not matched to a gene. Germline CDR1 reads LGHNA; CDR2 reads YSLEER. The CDR3 spells CASSQLLAGNYEQYF. The CDR3 DNA sequence: TGCGCCAGCAGCCAACTACTAGCGGGAAACTACGAGCAGTACTTC.

The chain joins TRBV4-1 to TRBJ1-5; D gene uncertain. Germline CDR1 MGHRA, CDR2 YSYEKL. CDR3 length: 15 residues. V was cut by 2 bases and J by 2 bases, with 10 bases left in between. CDR3 sequence: CASSQQGGRNQPQHF. Here the CDR3 DNA reads TGCGCCAGCAGCCAACAAGGTGGACGCAATCAGCCCCAGCATTTT.

As to this clone: In the same sample, other DNA sequences code for this CDR3. The chain employs TRBV28 and TRBJ2-1; 9 nucleotides line up with TRBD2. The germline CDR1 and CDR2 sequences are MDHEN and SYDVKM. CDR3 length equals 14 residues. The J segment lost 7 bases and the V segment lost 3 bases, leaving 4 bases of the junction unmatched. Here the CDR3 reads CASSFRLAGNEQFF. As DNA, the CDR3 is TGTGCCAGCAGTTTTCGCCTAGCGGGAAATGAGCAGTTCTTC.

The chain couples TRBV2 to TRBJ2-7; D gene unclear. Trimming took off 4 bases at V and 0 bases at J, with 13 bases between the two ends. The CDR3 extends over 15 amino acids. CDR1 and CDR2 (germline): SNHLY, FYNNEI. The CDR3 DNA follows: TGTGCCAGCAGTGGGATTGAACTACCCTCCTACGAGCAGTACTTC. Protein: CASSGIELPSYEQYF.